The rows below give T cell receptor beta chains drawn from one sample of a study of blood T cell repertoires in COVID-19. The data were produced by immunoSEQ multiplex PCR, yet TCRdb's version contains in-frame clones alone and is incomplete. Of about 95,000 clones in the sample, approximately 80% were seen once. Input material: peripheral blood. Receptor source: a human donor in a cohort sampled during active COVID-19. Each CDR3 is given with its conserved first and last residue. The D gene is left open where the match is weak. Clone size is given for some rows only: seen once, a few or many times, or a class if the clone is expanded.

>TRBJ1-2|TRBD1|.|TRBV7-2
CASSYQGAGGYTF
TGTGCCAGCAGCTATCAGGGGGCAGGCGGCTACACCTTC
>TRBJ2-3|.|.|TRBV7-9
CASSLAAITSTDTQYF
TGTGCCAGCAGCTTAGCTGCTATCACCAGCACAGATACGCAGTATTTT
>TRBJ2-5|.|.|TRBV7-2
CASSLAGTQETQYF
TGTGCCAGCAGCTTAGCCGGGACACAAGAGACCCAGTACTTC
>TRBJ1-1|TRBD1|once|TRBV7-9
CASSSRPQGANTEAFF
TGTGCCAGCAGCTCCCGCCCCCAGGGGGCGAACACTGAAGCTTTCTTT
>TRBJ2-1|.|once|TRBV6-5
CASSPVGVAYNEQFF
TGTGCCAGCAGCCCCGTCGGAGTGGCCTACAATGAGCAGTTCTTC
>TRBJ2-3|.|.|TRBV24-1
CATSSVRDFGGSDTQYF
TGTGCCACCAGTAGTGTCCGGGACTTTGGAGGGTCAGATACGCAGTATTTT
>TRBJ1-2|TRBD1|.|TRBV11-3
CASSLDYIQGTGLDIYGYTF
TGTGCCAGCAGCTTAGACTATATTCAGGGGACAGGGCTAGACATCTATGGCTACACCTTC
>TRBJ1-2|TRBD1|.|TRBV19
CASSPPDREGYTF
TGTGCCAGTAGTCCTCCGGACAGGGAGGGCTACACCTTC
>TRBJ2-1|.|.|TRBV14
CASSRSPNEQFF
TGTGCCAGCAGCCGTAGCCCCAATGAGCAGTTCTTC
>TRBJ1-3|.|.|TRBV6-5
CASRKQVYSGNTIYF
TGTGCCAGCAGAAAACAGGTTTACTCTGGAAACACCATATATTTT
>TRBJ1-1|.|.|TRBV28
CASSRTTGYEAFF
TGTGCCAGCAGCAGGACAACGGGTTATGAAGCTTTCTTT
>TRBJ2-3|.|.|TRBV5-8
CASSRTVSSTDTQYF
TGTGCCAGCAGCCGCACAGTGAGTAGCACAGATACGCAGTATTTT
>TRBJ1-2|TRBD1|.|TRBV18
CASSPIGQGGGYTF
TGTGCCAGCTCACCTATCGGACAGGGAGGGGGCTACACCTTC
>TRBJ1-1|.|.|TRBV20-1
CSATSLTEAFF
TGCAGTGCAACTAGCTTAACTGAAGCTTTCTTT
>TRBJ1-1|.|.|TRBV28
CASTPIVGRGNTEAFF
TGTGCCAGCACCCCCATTGTAGGACGGGGGAACACTGAAGCTTTCTTT
>TRBJ1-5|TRBD1|.|TRBV27
CASRIRTGGNQPQHF
TGTGCCAGCAGGATCAGGACAGGGGGCAATCAGCCCCAGCATTTT
>TRBJ1-4|.|.|TRBV7-2
CASSLQGGLFF
TGTGCCAGCAGCTTACAGGGAGGACTGTTTTTT
>TRBJ2-2|.|.|TRBV5-1
CASSLLGWNTGELFF
TGCGCCAGCAGCCTCCTCGGGTGGAACACCGGGGAGCTGTTTTTT
>TRBJ2-4|.|.|TRBV7-9
CASSFRPEGGNIQYF
TGTGCCAGCAGCTTCCGGCCAGAGGGAGGAAACATTCAGTACTTC
>TRBJ1-2|TRBD1|.|TRBV18
CASSPRDRGVGIYGYTF
TGTGCCAGCTCACCACGGGACAGGGGAGTGGGGATCTATGGCTACACCTTC
>TRBJ2-5|TRBD2|.|TRBV3-1/TRBV3-2
CASSYSGGAGETQYF
TGTGCCAGCAGTTATAGCGGGGGGGCGGGAGAGACCCAGTACTTC
>TRBJ2-7|TRBD1|.|TRBV27
CASSYQSGTALYEQYF
TGTGCCAGCAGTTACCAATCCGGGACAGCTCTCTACGAGCAGTACTTC
>TRBJ2-1|TRBD1|.|TRBV19
CASGDRGIHNEQFF
TGTGCCAGTGGGGACAGGGGAATCCACAATGAGCAGTTCTTC
>TRBJ1-1|.|.|TRBV21-1
CASSKGGQDEDEAFF
TGTGCCAGCAGCAAAGGGGGACAGGATGAGGATGAAGCTTTCTTT
>TRBJ1-1|.|few|TRBV2
CASSLDSLNTEAFF
TGTGCCAGCAGCTTGGACAGTCTGAACACTGAAGCTTTCTTT
>TRBJ1-5|.|.|TRBV12-5
CASGPNNQPQHF
TGTGCTAGTGGTCCTAACAATCAGCCCCAGCATTTT
>TRBJ2-5|TRBD2|.|TRBV15
CATSRFKPGLAGEGETQYF
TGTGCCACCAGCAGATTTAAACCGGGACTAGCGGGAGAGGGGGAGACCCAGTACTTC
>TRBJ2-1|TRBD1|.|TRBV18
CASSRDREAYNEQFF
TGTGCCAGCTCACGGGACAGGGAGGCCTACAATGAGCAGTTCTTC
>TRBJ1-5|.|.|TRBV19
CASSPGQYSNQPQHF
TGTGCCAGTAGCCCAGGACAGTATAGCAATCAGCCCCAGCATTTT
>TRBJ2-1|TRBD2|once|TRBV20-1
CSASVSGRGAYNEQFF
TGCAGTGCTAGTGTTAGCGGGAGGGGTGCTTACAATGAGCAGTTCTTC
>TRBJ1-3|.|.|TRBV28
CASSEHHITSGNTIYF
TGTGCCAGCAGTGAACATCATATCACCTCTGGAAACACCATATATTTT
>TRBJ1-5|.|.|TRBV19
CASSTHQGWNQPQHF
TGTGCCAGTAGTACTCACCAGGGTTGGAATCAGCCCCAGCATTTT
>TRBJ1-1|TRBD1|.|TRBV5-4
CASSSAGQGGTEAFF
TGTGCCAGCAGCTCGGCGGGACAGGGGGGAACTGAAGCTTTCTTT
>TRBJ1-2|TRBD1|.|TRBV7-9
CASSPQGSHGYTF
TGTGCCAGCAGCCCACAGGGGAGTCATGGCTACACCTTC
>TRBJ1-6|.|.|TRBV19
CASGDGSSYNSPLHF
TGTGCCAGTGGGGACGGGAGCTCCTATAATTCACCCCTCCACTTT
>TRBJ2-5|.|.|TRBV7-6
CASSYTTVFGETQYF
TGTGCCAGCAGCTACACTACGGTATTTGGGGAGACCCAGTACTTC
>TRBJ1-2|.|.|TRBV19
CASSIGRGLDGYTF
TGTGCCAGTAGTATAGGACGAGGCCTTGATGGCTACACCTTC